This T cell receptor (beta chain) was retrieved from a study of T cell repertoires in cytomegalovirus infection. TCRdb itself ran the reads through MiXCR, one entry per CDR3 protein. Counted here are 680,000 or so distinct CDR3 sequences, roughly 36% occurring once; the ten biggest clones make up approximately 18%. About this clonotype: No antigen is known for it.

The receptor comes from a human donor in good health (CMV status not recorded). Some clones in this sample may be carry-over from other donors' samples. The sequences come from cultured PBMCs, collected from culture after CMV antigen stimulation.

CDR3 amino acids: CASSYSQGAMDYTF. The CDR3 coding sequence is TGTGCCAGCAGTTACTCGCAGGGGGCGATGGACTACACCTTC. This rearrangement joins TRBV6-5 to TRBJ1-2, with TRBD1 identical over 8 bases. V dropped 0 bases and J dropped 10; count of bases not matched to a gene: 7. CDR3 length: 14 amino acids. Germline CDR1 reads MNHEY; CDR2 reads SVGAGI.